This is a list of T cell receptor beta chains from one sample in a study of shared clonotypes between healthy human individuals. Assay used: immunoSEQ multiplex PCR; TCRdb lists only in-frame clones, some missing. The table has about 2.1 million clones, just over 90% seen once. The sample consisted of naive CD8+ T cells from PBMCs. The receptors were sampled from a young man in good health. Some clones in this sample may be carry-over from other donors' samples. Both conserved end residues are trimmed from each CDR3. The D gene is left open where the match is weak.

CDR3 protein,D gene,V gene,J gene
ASSLTGGSYNEQF,TRBD2,TRBV13,TRBJ2-1
ASSSPGDPYEQY,NA,TRBV6-5,TRBJ2-7
ASSLYSGTGEFLNTEAF,TRBD1,TRBV13,TRBJ1-1
ASSYRQGANYEQY,TRBD1,TRBV28,TRBJ2-7
ASSVGQPQETQY,NA,TRBV9,TRBJ2-5
ASSLSDTQY,NA,TRBV7-9,TRBJ2-3
ASIGTSGSLNEQY,TRBD2,TRBV19,TRBJ2-7
SVRGTPGRGTEAF,NA,TRBV29-1,TRBJ1-1
ASRRTGANTYNEQF,TRBD1,TRBV7-9,TRBJ2-1
ASIPAQGRYT,NA,TRBV28,TRBJ1-2
ASSMVAGQTEAF,NA,TRBV19,TRBJ1-1